This T cell receptor (beta chain) was recovered during a study of blood T cell repertoires in COVID-19. V was cut by 4 bases and J by 8 bases, with 18 bases left in between. Germline V gives CDR1 LNHDA, CDR2 SQIVND (reference sequence). The CDR3 spans 15 residues. Original processing methods: How many nucleated cells were present was estimated from reference gene primer amplification. The assay was immunoSEQ multiplex PCR, and TCRdb's table has in-frame clones only and misses some. Clone size and V and J calls were adopted from that table, with D and trimming inferred from the DNA. The top ten hold around 1% of the sample, which has 85,000 to 130,000 clones, 90% to 95% seen once.

The chain couples TRBV19 to TRBJ2-1; maybe TRBD2 (5 bases). Sequenced: peripheral blood. The origin of this receptor is a man between 60 and 70 years old with acute or convalescent COVID-19. The CDR3: CASSTQFGAVHEQFF. The DNA of the CDR3 is TGTGCCAGTAGTACCCAGTTTGGAGCGGTCCATGAGCAGTTCTTC.